A selection of T cell receptor beta chains follows, all from one sample in a study of T-cell memory formation after mild COVID-19. Each CDR3 protein is one row after TCRdb ran MiXCR on the 5' RACE reads. Here the sample spans around 130,000 distinct CDR3 sequences, around 15% being singletons. Specimen: PBMCs or a T cell subset sorted from them (not recorded which). The receptor source for this set is an adult woman who had mild COVID-19 (a few samples of this study predate the infection). Cell type and time point are not known. CDR3s include the opening cysteine and the closing phenylalanine or tryptophan. A D gene is named only where the DNA matches it firmly. Size values are once, few and many counts, or a class for expanded clones, and some rows have none.

j_call d_call clone_size v_call cdr3_nt cdr3_aa
TRBJ1-1 . . TRBV19 TGTGCCAGTAGTATCACTTTACACACTGAAGCTTTCTTT CASSITLHTEAFF
TRBJ2-4 TRBD1 few TRBV11-2 TGTGCCAGCAGCTTAGATCGGGCAGGGGGCCTGAACATTCAGTACTTC CASSLDRAGGLNIQYF
TRBJ2-6 TRBD1 . TRBV18 TGTGCCAGCTCACCGGGGACAGGGAGCTCTGGGGCCAACGTCCTGACTTTC CASSPGTGSSGANVLTF
TRBJ2-1 TRBD2 few TRBV11-1 TGTGCCAGCAGCTTTGCGGGACTAGGCCGGTTTGAGCAGTTCTTC CASSFAGLGRFEQFF
TRBJ1-5 . many TRBV5-6 TGTGCCAGCAGCCATCGTGGCCAAAATCAGCCCCAGCATTTT CASSHRGQNQPQHF
TRBJ2-1 TRBD2 . TRBV3-1 TGTGCCAGCAGTAGAGCGGGGAAGAGCTCCTACAATGAGCAGTTCTTC CASSRAGKSSYNEQFF
TRBJ2-7 . few TRBV4-3 TGCGCCAGCAGCCCACACATGGACCCTCCCTACGAGCAGTACTTC CASSPHMDPPYEQYF
TRBJ2-7 . . TRBV5-1 TGCGCCAGCAGCGAGGGACCGGCCCCGTACGAGCAGTACTTC CASSEGPAPYEQYF
TRBJ2-3 TRBD2 few TRBV15 TGTGCCACCAGCACGAGGGCTAGCGGGGACACAGATACGCAGTATTTT CATSTRASGDTDTQYF
TRBJ2-3 TRBD1 . TRBV6-2/TRBV6-3 TGTGCCAGCAGTCGAGGACAGGGGACCACAGATACGCAGTATTTT CASSRGQGTTDTQYF